Included here is one T cell receptor beta chain sequence, with context. The data stem from a study of blood T cell repertoires in COVID-19. Sequencing used immunoSEQ multiplex PCR; TCRdb keeps in-frame clones, though not all of them. The repertoire holds 110,000 to 150,000 clones, with roughly nine tenths as singletons. Germline V lookup: CDR1 MDHEN, CDR2 SYDVKM. Trimming took off 5 bases at V and 4 bases at J, with 14 bases between the two ends. The CDR3 is 14 amino acids. The chain has TRBV28 and TRBJ2-5; D is unclear. The sequencing sample was made of peripheral blood. The receptor was derived from a woman in her fifties or sixties with active COVID-19. Here the CDR3 DNA reads TGTGCCAGCAGTGCCTTGGAGTCTGGAGAGACCCAGTACTTC. Residues: CASSALESGETQYF. The variable domain in full, completed from reference TRBV28 and TRBJ2-5, reads DVKVTQSSRYLVKRTGEKVFLECVQDMDHENMFWYRQDPGLGLRLIYFSYDVKMKEKGDIPEGYSVSREKKERFSLILESASTNQTSMYLCASSALESGETQYFGPGTRLLVL.